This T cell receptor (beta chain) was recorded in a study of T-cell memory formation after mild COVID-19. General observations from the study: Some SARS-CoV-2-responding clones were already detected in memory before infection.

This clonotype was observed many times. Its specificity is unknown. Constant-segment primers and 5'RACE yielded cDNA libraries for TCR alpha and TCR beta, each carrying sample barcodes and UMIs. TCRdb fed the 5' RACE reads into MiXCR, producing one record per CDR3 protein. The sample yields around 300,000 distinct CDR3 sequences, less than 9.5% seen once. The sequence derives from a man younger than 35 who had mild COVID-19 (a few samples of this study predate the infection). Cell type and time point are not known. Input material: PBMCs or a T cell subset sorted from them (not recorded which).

The CDR3 region is CASYPQGHLDTQYF. For the CDR3, the DNA is TGTGCCAGCTATCCACAGGGTCATTTGGATACGCAGTATTTT. The chain carries TRBV5-6 and TRBJ2-3; TRBD1 might be the D (6 bases). Trimming cost V 7 bases and J 6 bases, with 18 bases left between them. The germline V gene encodes CDR1 SGHDT and CDR2 YYEEEE. This CDR3 comprises 14 residues.